One sample yielded the 15 T cell receptor beta chains listed below, sequenced in a study of cytomegalovirus exposure and HLA in healthy donors. The study ran its PCR with 60 Vbeta and 13 Jbeta primers. Produced via immunoSEQ multiplex PCR; TCRdb's table is partial and in-frame only. The top ten hold roughly 8.7% of the sample, which has under 150,000 clones, 60% to 80% seen once. The sequenced sample consisted of PBMCs. These receptors were taken from a man younger than 35 in good health and CMV-seropositive.

CDR3 DNA: TGCGCCAGCAGCCAAGTTGCGGACGGGGGACCTGGGGAGACCCAGTACTTC. Amino acids: CASSQVADGGPGETQYF. The rearrangement joins TRBV4-1 to TRBJ2-5; a possible D gene is TRBD2 (6 bases). Germline CDR1 MGHRA, CDR2 YSYEKL. V lost 1 base, J lost 5 bases, and 20 bases lay in between. The CDR3 loop spans 17 amino acids.

The chain links TRBV10-3 to TRBJ2-1, with a possible D match to TRBD2 (5 bases). The CDR3 contains 13 residues. Germline values: CDR1 ENHRY, CDR2 SYGVKD. Trimming removed 6 bases at V and 7 bases at J, with 13 bases between. The CDR3 coding sequence is TGTGCCATCAGGCTCGAGGGCGGGAATGAGCAGTTCTTC. The encoded protein is CAIRLEGGNEQFF.

The chain is built from TRBV6-1 and TRBJ2-7, with a possible D match to TRBD2 (7 bases). Germline V gives CDR1 MNHNS, CDR2 SASEGT. The CDR3 runs to 13 residues. Trimming removed 8 bases at V and 0 bases at J, with 11 bases between. The CDR3 nucleotides read TGTGCCAGCGGGAGGGGACACTCCTACGAGCAGTACGTC. Translation gives CASGRGHSYEQYV.

The chain employs TRBV7-3 and TRBJ2-3; D is unclear. CDR1 and CDR2 (germline): SGHTA, FQGTGA. Between the trimmed V and J ends, which lost 0 bases and 8 bases, there was a span of 9 bases. This CDR3 has 13 amino acids. CDR3 DNA sequence: TGTGCCAGCAGCTTAACCCCTATTGGTACGCAGTATTTT. Translation: CASSLTPIGTQYF.

V and J are TRBV28 and TRBJ1-1, with D tentatively TRBD1 (6 bases). V was cut by 4 bases and J by 1 base, with 13 bases left in between. The V gene's germline CDR1 is MDHEN and CDR2 SYDVKM. CDR3 size: 15 residues. The CDR3 DNA follows: TGTGCCAGCAGTTGGGCCCTGGGACAGAACACTGAAGCTTTCTTT. Translation gives CASSWALGQNTEAFF.

This rearrangement joins TRBV7-9 to TRBJ1-1; D ambiguous. CDR3 size: 13 residues. Germline CDR1 is SEHNR and CDR2 is FQNEAQ (reference sequence). V dropped 5 bases and J dropped 4 bases, with 11 bases sitting between them. For the CDR3, the DNA is TGTGCCAGCAGCCCCACCGGGGTCACTGAAGCTTTCTTT. Its protein product is CASSPTGVTEAFF.

The chain has TRBV6-6 and TRBJ2-5; 10 bases agree with TRBD1. With V trimmed by 6 bases and J by 2 bases, 6 bases remained unmatched. Germline CDR1 MNHNY, CDR2 SVGAGI (reference sequence). The CDR3 length is 15 residues. CDR3 bases: TGTGCCAGCAGCGGGGGGACAGGGGTGCAAGAGACCCAGTACTTC. As protein: CASSGGTGVQETQYF.

The chain links TRBV27 to TRBJ1-5, with 8 bases matching TRBD1. Germline CDR1 is MNHEY and CDR2 is SMNVEV (reference sequence). Trimming took 2 bases from V and 2 from J; bases not matched to a gene: 5. The CDR3 length is 16 residues. The CDR3 nucleotides read TGTGCCAGCAGTTTAAAGACAGGGGTCGGCAATCAGCCCCAGCATTTT. Protein product: CASSLKTGVGNQPQHF.

The genes are TRBV4-1 and TRBJ2-4, with a tentative D call TRBD1 (6 bases). The CDR3 is made up of 16 amino acids. Germline lookup yields CDR1 MGHRA and CDR2 YSYEKL. Trimming took 3 bases from V and 1 from J, leaving 13 bases between them. Here the CDR3 reads CASSQPDRLAKNIQYF. CDR3 sequence (DNA): TGCGCCAGCAGCCAGCCCGACAGGTTGGCCAAAAACATTCAGTACTTC.

This chain connects TRBV2 to TRBJ2-5; 13 bases fit TRBD2. This CDR3 has 15 amino acids. J lost 1 base, V lost 7 bases, and 3 bases had no gene match. The germline CDR1 and CDR2 sequences are SNHLY and FYNNEI. The CDR3 sequence: CASKRTSGGQETQYF. Here the CDR3 DNA reads TGTGCCAGCAAACGGACTAGCGGGGGCCAAGAGACCCAGTACTTC.

This chain joins TRBV10-3 and TRBJ1-2, with 8 bases lining up with TRBD1. CDR3 size: 14 residues. Losses at the gene ends were 6 bases for V and 7 bases for J; bases not matched to a gene: 10. Germline lookup yields CDR1 ENHRY and CDR2 SYGVKD. This CDR3 reads CAISLEGDRSGYTF. In nucleotides, the CDR3 is TGTGCCATCAGCCTGGAGGGGGACAGGAGTGGCTACACCTTC.

This rearrangement joins TRBV7-9 to TRBJ2-7, with D unresolved. Trimming pared 3 bases from V and 2 bases from J, leaving 11 bases between. This CDR3 is 14 amino acids long. The V gene's germline CDR1 is SEHNR and CDR2 FQNEAQ (reference sequence). CDR3 DNA: TGTGCCAGCAGCTTCTTCGGCGGCCCCTACGAGCAGTACTTC. This translates into CASSFFGGPYEQYF.

The chain uses TRBV2 and TRBJ2-3; perhaps TRBD1 as D (5 bases). Looked up from germline, CDR1 is SNHLY and CDR2 is FYNNEI. Trimming pared 7 bases from V and 0 bases from J, leaving 8 bases between. This CDR3 comprises 13 residues. The CDR3 loop is CASKGISTDTQYF. The CDR3 DNA sequence: TGTGCCAGCAAGGGGATTAGCACAGATACGCAGTATTTT.

The gene calls are TRBV2 and TRBJ2-7; D may be TRBD1 (7 bases). V was cut by 5 bases and J by 3 bases, with 11 bases left in between. Germline lookup yields CDR1 SNHLY and CDR2 FYNNEI. CDR3 length equals 13 residues. Written as DNA, the CDR3 is TGTGCCAGCAGTACAGGGGAGGTCTACGAGCAGTACGTC. The encoded protein is CASSTGEVYEQYV.

V usage is TRBV9 and J usage is TRBJ2-3; 11 bases line up with TRBD2. The CDR3 is made up of 18 amino acids. V shed 0 bases, J shed 4 bases, and the junction held 10 bases outside the gene matches. Germline V gene sequence: CDR1 SGDLS, CDR2 YYNGEE. This CDR3 reads CASSVAFPSGGRADTQYF. For the CDR3, the DNA is TGTGCCAGCAGCGTAGCTTTCCCTAGCGGGGGGCGGGCAGATACGCAGTATTTT. The complete variable domain, with remaining parts taken from reference TRBV9 and TRBJ2-3, reads DSGVTQTPKHLITATGQRVTLRCSPRSGDLSVYWYQQSLDQGLQFLIQYYNGEERAKGNILERFSAQQFPDLHSELNLSSLELGDSALYFCASSVAFPSGGRADTQYFGPGTRLTVL.